This paragraph reports one T cell receptor (beta chain). Its binding antigen is unknown. The data were obtained in a study of CXCR3-negative and CXCR3-positive naive CD8 T cells (dated by TCRdb to between 2018 and 2020). For the study in its entirety: In total, about 150 million TRB reads were obtained, corresponding to roughly 1.5 +/- 0.3 million reads per library. The diversity and physicochemical repertoire analyses included more than nine donors pooled from two independent experiments. Naive subsets from a handful of donors and memory cells from 3 donors were included in the TRBV-TRBJ cluster analysis.

For every CD8+ T cell subset, 300,000 cells were flow-sorted straight into RLT lysis buffer, and each subset was sorted in triplicate. To keep memory contaminants out, a stringent definition of naive CD8+ T cells was applied: CD45RO-CCR7+CD27+CD95-. Using standard density gradient centrifugation, peripheral blood mononuclear cells were isolated from buffy coats. A FACSAria III was used to flow-sort naive CD8+ T cells into CXCR3-negative and CXCR3-positive populations. Total RNA was extracted from sorted cells using an RNeasy Mini Kit. Inclusive of the bounding cysteine and phenylalanine, the CDR3 is 17 residues long. The entry carries no DNA sequence. In the germline V gene, CDR1 corresponds to LGHNA and CDR2 to YNFKEQ. The paper's findings and limits, for the study overall: Compared with CXCR3-negative naive cells, CXCR3-positive naive cells had TRB CDR3s with higher hydrophobicity (lower Kidera factor 4), lower energy, and higher strength and volume indices. Repertoire diversity was comparably high in both naive subsets but much lower in memory CD8+ T cells. Within the same donor, TRBV-TRBJ usage looked similar between naive CXCR3-negative and CXCR3-positive cells, but memory cells had distinct patterns. Freshly isolated PBMCs were used for most assays because CXCR3 expression went down partially after cryopreservation. Surface CD5, linked to self-reactivity in mice, was comparable between naive subsets; TCR interaction strength was therefore also inferred from TRB CDR3 physicochemical properties.

Data came from a NextSeq 550. The Human TCR Profiling Kit (MiLaboratory) was used to make UMI-labeled 5' RACE TRB cDNA libraries. cDNA synthesis used the entire amount of extracted RNA, and PCR amplification then used the entire amount of cDNA produced. Libraries were prepared in parallel with an identical number of PCR cycles. In the authors' own workflow: With a requirement of at least two reads per UMI, MIGEC and MiXCR extracted about 50,000 +/- 10,000 unique UMI-labeled TRB cDNA molecules per library. On average, about 40,000 +/- 10,000 functional in-frame TRB CDR3 nucleotide clonotypes lacking stop codons were found per library. Diversity metrics, including normalized Shannon-Wiener and Chao1, were computed in VDJtools after downsampling to 5000 UMI-labeled TRB molecules per sample. VDJtools was used to calculate clonotype-size-weighted physicochemical properties of the central five CDR3 residues, namely interaction energy, strength, volume and Kidera factor 4. TCRdb reanalyzed the reads, keeping one entry per CDR3 protein sequence and omitting DNA. It is TCRdb's table, rather than the study itself, that gives the V and J calls and clone size. The data table for this sample lists about 140,000 distinct CDR3 sequences. 0.4% to 0.5% of the sample is held by the ten biggest clonotypes.

The specimen sequenced was naive CXCR3+ CD8+ T cells from blood. The intended sense of this specimen's cell subset or site label: CD45RO-CCR7+CD27+CD95- naive CD8+ T cells expressing CXCR3 (TNR3+). Here the chain combines TRBV4-2 and TRBJ2-5; no DNA is available, so the TRBD2 call from TCRdb remains unchecked. The TCR originated in a human donor in good health. Some clones in this sample may be carry-over from other donors' samples. The CDR3 protein is CASSQEIAGVLGETQYF.